Described below is a single T cell receptor (beta chain) sequence and its context. Its antigen specificity is not known. Base qualities were left out, and no much larger clone turns up one base away. This record comes from a study of T cells after yellow fever vaccination (dated by TCRdb to the late 2010s). With regard to the full study: The SMART-Seq v4 Ultra Low Input RNA kit was used to prepare libraries from fractions with low cell numbers. To follow T-cell clones before and after both primary and booster YFV17D yellow fever vaccination, bulk TCR alpha and beta repertoires underwent longitudinal sequencing. Blood samples were taken at several timepoints before and after primary and secondary immunization, and bulk PBMC replicates and cell subsets were isolated. Two healthy male donors made up the cohort, one aged 18 to 29 years and the other aged 30 to 40 years. Paper-wide results and their limitations: The secondary T-cell response was found to be weaker but faster than the primary response, with a peak reached on day 5 rather than on day 15. A small fraction of clonotypes showed up in both the CD4 and CD8 compartments, probably as a result of convergent recombination. Computational filtering was required because FACS-sorted repertoires could contain abundant contaminating clonotypes from the bulk population. Most clones expanded after primary vaccination (about 96% of CD4 and approximately 86% of CD8) were re-detected after the booster, suggesting that broad memory maintenance occurred. Because the study included only a couple of donors, the extent to which the findings can be generalized is limited.

V is cut back by 6 bases and J by 0 bases, with 12 bases in the junction unmatched. Looking up the germline V gene (reference sequence) yields CDR1 MNHEY and CDR2 SMNVEV. From the cysteine through the phenylalanine, the CDR3 covers 18 amino acids. The read is trimmed to its CDR3 DNA, 54 bases read in frame from base 1. Sequencer: Illumina NovaSeq 6000. Synthesis of TCR cDNA relied on 5'RACE template switching, a step that introduced a universal primer site along with unique molecular identifiers. cDNA synthesis was primed from both the TCR alpha and TCR beta constant segments. Library amplification involved two PCR steps, and the second step added sample barcodes and sequencing adapters. Libraries were sequenced on Illumina HiSeq 2500 (2x100 bp) or NovaSeq (2x150 bp). The paper's processing steps were these. Demultiplexing of reads and collapsing into UMI consensus sequences were performed with MIGEC, and V(D)J alignment was carried out with MiXCR. Vaccine-responding clonotypes were identified with edgeR using replicate PBMC samples, with FDR below 0.01 and a log2 fold change above 5 up to day 15 being required. Each bulk clonotype was labeled CD4 or CD8 based on which sequenced repertoire, CD4 or CD8, contained the clonotype at higher abundance. The public sequencing data were trimmed at Q25 with fastp and processed into clonotypes with MiXCR by TCRdb, which kept only in-frame beta chains. Records with the same CDR3 protein are collapsed into one entry carrying the most frequent genes and DNA. These V and J calls originate from TCRdb's pipeline instead of the authors' own analysis. The sample data list some 340,000 distinct CDR3 sequences, and roughly a tenth of these were observed just once. Under 4% of the sample lies in the top ten.

This specimen's treatment or condition label, per the study, means: live attenuated yellow fever vaccine strain. PBMCs were isolated from peripheral blood using a standard Ficoll-Paque protocol. Dynabeads CD4 and CD8 positive selection kits were used to isolate CD4 and CD8 T-cell fractions. TriZol was used to extract RNA from bulk PBMCs, CD4 and CD8 fractions, and dextramer-positive and dextramer-negative fractions. The source was CD4+ T cells sorted from PBMCs, collected 45 days after the yellow fever booster vaccination. This receptor chain uses TRBV27 and TRBJ2-1; 9 central nucleotides agree with TRBD2. The receptor was derived from a man aged 18 to 30 who received the YFV17D yellow fever vaccine. The DNA sequence is given as TGTGCCAGCAGACTCAGGCTAGCGGGGCCACCCTCCTACAATGAGCAGTTCTTC. Its protein is CASRLRLAGPPSYNEQFF.